This is a list of T cell receptor beta chains from one sample in a study of control samples from healthy donors and cancer patients. Measured with immunoSEQ multiplex PCR; TCRdb has only the in-frame clones, and not every one. This table has 100,000 to 150,000 clones, about 95% appearing once. The sample was blood. Every receptor here comes from a man younger than 45 in good health. Both conserved end residues are part of each CDR3. A D gene is named only where the DNA matches it firmly. Clone size, where shown, is once, few, many, or a class for clones that have expanded.

CDR3 length,clone size,J gene,V gene,D gene,CDR3 protein,CDR3 DNA
14,-,TRBJ1-1,TRBV6-5,TRBD1,CASPFGTGGTEAFF,TGTGCCAGTCCCTTCGGGACAGGGGGCACTGAAGCTTTCTTT
17,-,TRBJ2-3,TRBV21-1,-,CASSSGTSGEFFDTQYF,TGTGCCAGCAGCAGCGGGACTAGCGGGGAATTTTTCGATACGCAGTATTTT
13,-,TRBJ2-7,TRBV10-1,-,CASSEAISGEQYF,TGCGCCAGCAGTGAAGCCATCTCAGGCGAGCAGTACTTC
14,-,TRBJ2-5,TRBV2,-,CASSDLNPRETQYF,TGTGCCAGCAGTGATCTGAATCCTAGGGAGACCCAGTACTTC
14,many,TRBJ2-2,TRBV6-4,-,CASSAGGDTGELFF,TGTGCCAGCAGCGCCGGGGGCGACACCGGGGAGCTGTTTTTT
17,-,TRBJ1-2,TRBV14,-,CASSPGSSHISFYGYTF,TGTGCCAGCAGCCCAGGCAGCTCCCATATCTCTTTTTATGGCTACACCTTC
16,-,TRBJ1-1,TRBV9,-,CASSVGDPNRAVEAFF,TGTGCCAGCAGCGTCGGCGACCCCAACAGGGCAGTTGAAGCTTTCTTT
14,-,TRBJ1-1,TRBV19,-,CASSMDGGNTEAFF,TGTGCCAGTAGTATGGACGGGGGGAACACTGAAGCTTTCTTT
13,-,TRBJ2-1,TRBV9,-,CASSAGARNEQFF,TGTGCCAGCAGCGCGGGGGCAAGGAATGAGCAGTTCTTC
16,-,TRBJ2-7,TRBV7-2,TRBD2,CASSSTSGGQRYEQYF,TGTGCCAGCAGCTCGACTAGCGGGGGCCAAAGGTACGAGCAGTACTTC
15,-,TRBJ2-2,TRBV5-1,TRBD2,CASSMSGGDTGELFF,TGCGCCAGCAGCATGAGCGGGGGGGACACCGGGGAGCTGTTTTTT
17,-,TRBJ2-1,TRBV7-9,TRBD2,CASSLLVTSGGYNEQFF,TGTGCCAGCAGCTTACTGGTCACTAGCGGGGGGTACAATGAGCAGTTCTTC
16,-,TRBJ2-5,TRBV7-2,TRBD2,CASSLGSGLAEETQYF,TGTGCCAGCAGCTTAGGGAGCGGACTAGCGGAAGAGACCCAGTACTTC
15,-,TRBJ2-6,TRBV9,-,CASSRTTSGANVLTF,TGTGCCAGCAGCCGGACCACCTCTGGGGCCAACGTCCTGACTTTC
15,-,TRBJ2-2,TRBV27,-,CASSFDRPNTGELFF,TGTGCCAGCAGTTTCGACAGGCCGAACACCGGGGAGCTGTTTTTT
14,once,TRBJ1-1,TRBV7-2,TRBD1,CASSLRDRVTEAFF,TGTGCCAGCAGCCTCCGGGACAGGGTCACTGAAGCTTTCTTT
14,-,TRBJ2-7,TRBV5-6,-,CASSLRLISYEQYF,TGTGCCAGCAGCTTGCGGCTGATCTCCTACGAGCAGTACTTC
14,-,TRBJ2-1,TRBV28,-,CASIGGQWRDEQFF,TGTGCCAGCATAGGAGGACAGTGGAGGGATGAGCAGTTCTTC
13,-,TRBJ1-6,TRBV30,-,CAWSVQEDSPLHF,TGTGCCTGGAGTGTACAGGAAGATTCACCCCTCCACTTT
16,-,TRBJ2-3,TRBV6-5,-,CASSSFWRYSTDTQYF,TGTGCCAGCAGTTCTTTTTGGCGCTATAGCACAGATACGCAGTATTTT
13,-,TRBJ1-5,TRBV6-2/TRBV6-3,-,CASSRGFNQPQHF,TGTGCCAGCAGTCGGGGGTTCAATCAGCCCCAGCATTTT
14,-,TRBJ1-1,TRBV3-1/TRBV3-2,-,CASSRTGLASEAFF,TGTGCCAGCAGCCGTACAGGGTTGGCGTCTGAAGCTTTCTTT
17,-,TRBJ2-7,TRBV27,TRBD1,CASSPGQGYGGTAEQYF,TGTGCCAGCAGTCCAGGACAGGGTTACGGGGGAACCGCCGAGCAGTACTTC
12,-,TRBJ2-3,TRBV7-9,TRBD1,CASSFQGVPQYF,TGTGCCAGCAGCTTCCAGGGGGTCCCGCAGTATTTT
15,-,TRBJ2-1,TRBV6-5,TRBD2,CASSGLAVSYNEQFF,TGTGCCAGCAGCGGTCTAGCGGTCTCCTACAATGAGCAGTTCTTC
16,few,TRBJ2-5,TRBV19,-,CASSIPQGPPKETQYF,TGTGCCAGTAGTATTCCTCAGGGCCCCCCTAAAGAGACCCAGTACTTC